These T cell receptor beta chains were read from a single sample in a study of cytomegalovirus exposure and HLA in healthy donors. Profiling relied on immunoSEQ multiplex PCR, and the TCRdb table lists in-frame clones only, not all of them. The sample shows fewer than 70,000 clones, more than 90% of them seen only once. Sequences were obtained from PBMCs. The receptors originated from a man between 18 and 35 years old in good health and CMV-seronegative. Both conserved end residues are part of each CDR3. A D gene is named only where the DNA matches it firmly. Expanded clones get a size class; other rows say once, few or many, or leave the size out.

D	J	size	V	CDR3	DNA
TRBD1	TRBJ2-2	NA	TRBV13	CASSLTHGTGNTGELFF	TGTGCCAGCAGCTTAACCCATGGGACAGGGAACACCGGGGAGCTGTTTTTT
NA	TRBJ1-5	NA	TRBV6-5	CASSPGPGNQPQHF	TGTGCCAGCAGTCCTGGCCCAGGGAATCAGCCCCAGCATTTT
TRBD1	TRBJ1-1	NA	TRBV4-2	CASSHGQGLGTEAFF	TGTGCCAGCAGCCACGGACAGGGGTTAGGCACTGAAGCTTTCTTT
NA	TRBJ2-3	NA	TRBV30	CAWNLLHGERTDTQYF	TGTGCCTGGAATCTCCTCCACGGGGAACGCACAGATACGCAGTATTTT
NA	TRBJ1-1	NA	TRBV5-6	CASSLVGEAPKAFF	TGTGCCAGCAGCTTAGTCGGGGAGGCACCTAAAGCTTTCTTT
TRBD1	TRBJ2-4	NA	TRBV18	CASSPGQGGNIQYF	TGTGCCAGCTCACCGGGACAGGGAGGAAACATTCAGTACTTC
NA	TRBJ2-5	NA	TRBV27	CASSSGWSQETQYF	TGTGCCAGCAGTTCCGGGTGGAGTCAAGAGACCCAGTACTTC
NA	TRBJ1-2	once	TRBV28	CASSSVGGSRGYTF	TGTGCCAGCAGTTCCGTCGGAGGATCACGGGGCTACACCTTC
NA	TRBJ2-1	NA	TRBV5-5	CASSLVTASNEQFF	TGTGCCAGCAGCTTGGTTACTGCTTCAAATGAGCAGTTCTTC
NA	TRBJ2-7	NA	TRBV11-3	CASSLHCESPYSEQYF	TGTGCCAGCAGCTTACACTGCGAATCCCCTTACAGCGAGCAGTACTTC
NA	TRBJ1-4	NA	TRBV28	CASGVWAGPNEKLFF	TGTGCCAGCGGGGTTTGGGCAGGGCCTAATGAAAAACTGTTTTTT
TRBD2	TRBJ2-7	NA	TRBV5-1	CASSRGGLAGGLGDEQYF	TGCGCCAGCAGCCGGGGGGGACTAGCGGGAGGGCTGGGCGACGAGCAGTACTTC
TRBD1	TRBJ2-7	NA	TRBV11-2	CASSLDPTGTGKYEQYF	TGTGCCAGCAGCTTAGATCCGACCGGGACAGGCAAGTACGAGCAGTACTTC
TRBD2	TRBJ2-7	NA	TRBV4-1	CASSQDRFWTSGGTYEQYF	TGCGCCAGCAGCCAAGATCGCTTCTGGACTAGCGGGGGAACCTACGAGCAGTACTTC
NA	TRBJ1-2	NA	TRBV7-2	CASSPLLAASYGYTF	TGTGCCAGCAGCCCCTTACTCGCTGCGAGCTATGGCTACACCTTC
NA	TRBJ1-1	NA	TRBV10-3	CAISEAQGMVTEAFF	TGTGCCATCAGTGAAGCACAGGGTATGGTCACTGAAGCTTTCTTT
NA	TRBJ2-1	NA	TRBV6-1	CASANERNSYNEQFF	TGTGCCAGCGCGAACGAGCGTAACTCCTACAATGAGCAGTTCTTC